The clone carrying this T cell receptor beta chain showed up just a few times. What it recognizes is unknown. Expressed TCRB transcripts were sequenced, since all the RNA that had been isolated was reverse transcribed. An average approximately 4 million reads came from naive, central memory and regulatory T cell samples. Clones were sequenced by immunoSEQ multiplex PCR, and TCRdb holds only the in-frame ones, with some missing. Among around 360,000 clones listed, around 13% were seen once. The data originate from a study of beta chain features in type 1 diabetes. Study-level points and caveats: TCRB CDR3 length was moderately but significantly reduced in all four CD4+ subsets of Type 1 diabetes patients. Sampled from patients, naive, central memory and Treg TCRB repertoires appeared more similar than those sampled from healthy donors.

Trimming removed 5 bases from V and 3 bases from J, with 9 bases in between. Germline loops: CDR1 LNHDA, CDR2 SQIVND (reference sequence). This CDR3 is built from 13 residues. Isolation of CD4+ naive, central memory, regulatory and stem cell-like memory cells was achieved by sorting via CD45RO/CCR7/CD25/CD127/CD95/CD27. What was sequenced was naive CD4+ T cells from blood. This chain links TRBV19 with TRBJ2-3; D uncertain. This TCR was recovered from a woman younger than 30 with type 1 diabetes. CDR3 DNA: TGTGCCAGTAGTGGATTGGAGACAGATACGCAGTATTTT. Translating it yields CASSGLETDTQYF.